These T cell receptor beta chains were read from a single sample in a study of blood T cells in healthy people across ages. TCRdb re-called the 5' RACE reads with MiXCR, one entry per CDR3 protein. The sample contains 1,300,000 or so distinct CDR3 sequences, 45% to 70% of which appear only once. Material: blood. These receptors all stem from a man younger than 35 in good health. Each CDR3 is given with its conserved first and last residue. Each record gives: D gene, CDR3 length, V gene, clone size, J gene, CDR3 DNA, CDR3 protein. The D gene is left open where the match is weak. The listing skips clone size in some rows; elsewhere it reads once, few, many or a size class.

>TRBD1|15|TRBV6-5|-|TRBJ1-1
TGTGCCAGCAGTTACTCGGACAGGGGGTTCACTGAAGCTTTCTTT
CASSYSDRGFTEAFF
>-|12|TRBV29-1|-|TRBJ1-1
TGCAGCGTTGAAGCCCTGGGGGCAGAAGCTTTCTTT
CSVEALGAEAFF
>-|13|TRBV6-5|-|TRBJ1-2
TGTGCCAGCAACCCGGGAAGGGCGTCCGGCTACACCTTC
CASNPGRASGYTF
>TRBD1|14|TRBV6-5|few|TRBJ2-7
TGTGCCAGCAGTTGGGGGACAGGGGGCTACGAGCAGTACTTC
CASSWGTGGYEQYF
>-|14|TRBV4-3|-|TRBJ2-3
TGCGCCAGCAGCCAAGATAGTCACACAGATACGCAGTATTTT
CASSQDSHTDTQYF
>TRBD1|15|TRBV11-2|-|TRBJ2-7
TGTGCCAGCAGCCCCCAGGGACAGGGGGTGGACGAGCAGTACTTC
CASSPQGQGVDEQYF
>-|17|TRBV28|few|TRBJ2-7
TGTGCCAGCAGTCCGTTGGACAGTACAGACAGGAGCTACGAGCAGTACTTC
CASSPLDSTDRSYEQYF
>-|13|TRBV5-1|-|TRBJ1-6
TGCGCCAGCAGCTTTCGGGAGGATTCACCCCTCCACTTT
CASSFREDSPLHF
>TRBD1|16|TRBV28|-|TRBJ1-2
TGTGCCAGCAGCCCACACCCTGGACAGGGAATAAATGGCTACACCTTC
CASSPHPGQGINGYTF
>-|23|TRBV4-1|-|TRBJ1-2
TGCGCCAGCAGCCAAGACAGGCATTGGGAGATTGTGAACAGAGATACAGATAACTATGGCTACACCTTC
CASSQDRHWEIVNRDTDNYGYTF
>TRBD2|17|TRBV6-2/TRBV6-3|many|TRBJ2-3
TGTGCCAGCAGTTACAGACTAGCGGGGGACCTCACAGATACGCAGTATTTT
CASSYRLAGDLTDTQYF
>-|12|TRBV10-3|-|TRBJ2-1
TGTGCCATCAGTGTGGGGACCAATGAGCAGTTCTTC
CAISVGTNEQFF
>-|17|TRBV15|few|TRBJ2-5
TGTGCCACCAGCAACCCCGGGGACTTCCAGTACCAAGAGACCCAGTACTTC
CATSNPGDFQYQETQYF
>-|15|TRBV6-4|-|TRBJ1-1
TGTGCCAGCAGTGGGGTCGGTGGCGGGGACACTGAAGCTTTCTTT
CASSGVGGGDTEAFF
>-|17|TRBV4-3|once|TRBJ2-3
TGCACCAGCAGCCACGCACCGGGGAGCGGCCCCTCAGATACGCAGTATTTT
CTSSHAPGSGPSDTQYF
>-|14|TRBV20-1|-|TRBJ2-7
TGCGGTGCTACCCCGAGAGCCAGGGGTTACGAGCAGTACTTC
CGATPRARGYEQYF
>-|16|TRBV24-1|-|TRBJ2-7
TGTGCCACCAGTGATGCTTCAGGGGGGAGCTCCTACGAGCAGTACTTC
CATSDASGGSSYEQYF
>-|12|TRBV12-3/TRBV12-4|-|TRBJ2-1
TGTGCCACCACTACTCGGGGGCATGAGCAGTTCTTC
CATTTRGHEQFF
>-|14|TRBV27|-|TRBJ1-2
TGTGCCGGCAGTTCACCCAGTGTCAACTATGGCTACACCTTC
CAGSSPSVNYGYTF
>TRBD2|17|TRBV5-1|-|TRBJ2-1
TGCGCCAGCAGCTTGGTTGCTGGACTAGCGGGAAGTAAGGTGCAGTTCTTC
CASSLVAGLAGSKVQFF
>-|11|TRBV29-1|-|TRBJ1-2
TGCAGCGTTGTAGGGGCCTATGGCTACACCTTC
CSVVGAYGYTF
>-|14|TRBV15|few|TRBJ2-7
TGTGCCACCAGCTTATCTCGGGACACCTACGAGCAGTACTTC
CATSLSRDTYEQYF
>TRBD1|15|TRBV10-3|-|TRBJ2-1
TGTGCCATCAGTAGGACAGGGAAGCCCTACAATGAGCAGTTCTTC
CAISRTGKPYNEQFF